Below are 21 T cell receptor beta chains sequenced from a single sample in a study of PD-1 blockade in mismatch repair-deficient tumors. Some clones are missing from TCRdb's copy, which holds only in-frame ones; the method was immunoSEQ multiplex PCR. The sample carries about 49,000 clones, over 75% recorded once. This specimen consisted of PBMCs, obtained before pembrolizumab treatment. These receptors were collected from an adult with mismatch repair-deficient cancer.

The chain has TRBV19 and TRBJ2-3; 9 positions match TRBD2. V trimming: 5 bases; J trimming: 3 bases; junction bases outside the gene matches: 9. From germline, CDR1 is LNHDA and CDR2 SQIVND (reference sequence). This CDR3 is 16 amino acids long. CDR3 residues: CASSPESGRKTDTQYF. CDR3 DNA sequence: TGTGCCAGTAGTCCCGAAAGCGGGAGGAAGACAGATACGCAGTATTTT.

The chain uses TRBV4-2 and TRBJ2-1; 10 nucleotides match TRBD2. CDR1 is LGHNA, CDR2 YNFKEQ, per germline. After removal of 7 bases from V and 8 bases from J, the junction contained 8 bases not matched to a gene. The CDR3 is 14 amino acids. CDR3 region: CASTPGLASHEQFF. The CDR3 nucleotides are TGTGCCAGCACTCCGGGACTAGCGTCCCATGAGCAGTTCTTC.

This rearrangement joins TRBV5-6 to TRBJ2-7; possible D gene TRBD1, 6 bases. CDR1 is SGHDT and CDR2 is YYEEEE in the germline V gene. There are 11 residues in the CDR3. V gave up 7 bases and J gave up 6 bases, with 11 bases separating them. CDR3 coding DNA: TGTGCCAGCCAGGGACAAGCCGAGCAGTACTTC. This codes for CASQGQAEQYF.

The chain has TRBV7-2 and TRBJ2-1, with TRBD1 matching 8 bases. The CDR3 has 12 residues. With 5 bases clipped from V and 8 bases from J, the junction kept 2 bases outside the gene matches. Germline CDR1 and CDR2: SGHTA and FQGNSA. CDR3 loop: CASSPTGDEQFF. For the CDR3, the DNA is TGTGCCAGCAGCCCGACAGGGGATGAGCAGTTCTTC.

The chain employs TRBV27 and TRBJ2-1, with 8 bases that match TRBD2. The CDR3 totals 13 residues. Germline loops: CDR1 MNHEY, CDR2 SMNVEV (reference sequence). After removal of 6 bases from V and 5 bases from J, the junction contained 3 bases not matched to a gene. This CDR3 reads CASSLAGDNEQFF. The DNA of the CDR3 is TGTGCCAGCAGCCTAGCGGGCGACAATGAGCAGTTCTTC.

The V and J genes are TRBV27 and TRBJ2-3; D gene unclear. The germline V gene has CDR1 MNHEY and CDR2 SMNVEV (reference sequence). This CDR3 has 14 amino acids. V lost 3 bases and J 3 bases, leaving 10 bases between the germline ends. The CDR3 nucleotides are TGTGCCAGCAGTTTGGCGATGAATACAGATACGCAGTATTTT. Protein: CASSLAMNTDTQYF.

The V and J genes are TRBV25-1 and TRBJ2-6, with D perhaps matching TRBD2 (5 bases). CDR1 is MGHDK and CDR2 is SYGVNS in the germline V gene. The CDR3 has 13 residues. CDR3 sequence reads: CGAATSGANVLTF. DNA of the CDR3: TGTGGAGCGGCCACCTCTGGGGCCAACGTCCTGACTTTC.

The chain uses TRBV10-3 and TRBJ1-4; D call uncertain. Germline values: CDR1 ENHRY, CDR2 SYGVKD. V was cut by 9 bases and J by 0 bases, with 8 bases left in between. The CDR3 spans 13 residues. CDR3 loop: CAISGSTNEKLFF. CDR3 nucleotides: TGTGCCATTAGCGGGTCAACTAATGAAAAACTGTTTTTT.

The J gene is TRBJ2-1, the V gene TRBV9; weak D call: TRBD1 (5 bases). Germline CDR1 and CDR2: SGDLS and YYNGEE. CDR3 length: 13 amino acids. Trimming pared 3 bases from V and 10 bases from J, leaving 14 bases between. The CDR3 nucleotides are TGTGCCAGCAGCGCAGGGTACCCAGCCGAGCAGTTCTTC. It specifies CASSAGYPAEQFF.

The chain carries TRBV10-2 and TRBJ2-2; a weak D match, TRBD2 (6 bases). Germline CDR1 and CDR2: WSHSY and SAAADI. V lost 6 bases and J 2 bases, leaving 10 bases between the germline ends. This CDR3 comprises 14 residues. This CDR3 is CASRGGVNTGELFF. The CDR3 nucleotides read TGCGCCAGCAGAGGAGGGGTCAACACCGGGGAGCTGTTTTTT.

This clone was seen a handful of times. This chain links TRBV6-5 with TRBJ1-2; D is unclear. The V gene lost 6 bases and the J gene lost 4 bases, with 15 bases spanning the gap. Per germline, CDR1 MNHEY and CDR2 SVGAGI. The CDR3 has 14 amino acids. The CDR3 spells CASRRRGLTYGYTF. CDR3 sequence (DNA): TGTGCCAGCAGACGCCGGGGTCTCACCTATGGCTACACCTTC.

This clone was seen just once. The rearrangement links TRBV12-5 to TRBJ2-7; 8 nucleotides align to TRBD1. Germline CDR1 and CDR2: LGHNT and FRNRAP. CDR3 length: 14 residues. V was pared by 5 bases and J by 4 bases, with 7 bases of the junction left unmatched. The chain's CDR3 is CASGHSDRVYEQYF. The CDR3, as DNA: TGTGCTAGTGGTCACTCGGACAGGGTATACGAGCAGTACTTC.

The genes are TRBV9 and TRBJ2-1; 7 bases line up with TRBD1. After removal of 3 bases from V and 6 bases from J, the junction contained 6 bases not matched to a gene. This CDR3 region has 14 residues. Germline-derived CDR1 and CDR2 are SGDLS and YYNGEE. In DNA, the CDR3 is TGTGCCAGCAGCGGTGGGACAGTTGGCAATGAGCAGTTCTTC. Its protein product is CASSGGTVGNEQFF.

The CDR3 DNA follows: TGTGCCAGTAACCCTAGCGGGAGACCGGGAGAGCAGTACTTC. Translation: CASNPSGRPGEQYF. The chain combines TRBV19 with TRBJ2-7, with TRBD2 matching 10 bases. Germline values: CDR1 LNHDA, CDR2 SQIVND (reference sequence). Trimming removed 7 bases from V and 7 bases from J; junction bases left unmatched: 10. The CDR3 is made up of 14 amino acids.

Relative to its sample, this clone is medium-sized. V is TRBV19 and J is TRBJ1-2; D ambiguous. This CDR3 is 12 amino acids long. The V gene's germline CDR1 is LNHDA and CDR2 SQIVND (reference sequence). V shed 7 bases and J shed 7 bases, with 13 bases lying between them. The CDR3 sequence is CASKPGLGGYTF. The DNA for the CDR3 is TGTGCCAGTAAGCCAGGTCTTGGTGGCTACACCTTC.

J is TRBJ2-2 and V is TRBV5-1; TRBD1 matches at 8 bases. CDR3 length: 16 residues. CDR1 SGHRS and CDR2 YFSETQ come from the germline V gene. J was trimmed by 3 bases and V by 0 bases; bases with no gene match: 4. CDR3: CASSLAQGADTGELFF. The DNA of the CDR3 is TGCGCCAGCAGCTTGGCCCAGGGGGCGGACACCGGGGAGCTGTTTTTT.

The J gene is TRBJ1-2, the V gene TRBV5-1; tentatively, D is TRBD1 (6 bases). This CDR3 contains 16 residues. Trimming pared 2 bases from V and 2 bases from J, leaving 16 bases between. CDR1 SGHRS and CDR2 YFSETQ come from the germline V gene. The CDR3 region has the DNA TGCGCCAGCAGCTTCGGCGGGGGGCAGGCGAACTATGGCTACACCTTC. Its protein product is CASSFGGGQANYGYTF.

The rearrangement links TRBV28 to TRBJ1-5; possibly TRBD1 for D (5 bases). This CDR3 is built from 16 residues. The V end was cut by 5 bases, the J end by 0 bases, with 14 bases between. Germline values: CDR1 MDHEN, CDR2 SYDVKM. The CDR3 DNA reads as TGTGCCAGCAGTCCCCATGCGGGGGATAGCAATCAGCCCCAGCATTTT. Protein product: CASSPHAGDSNQPQHF.

The V call is TRBV28, the J call TRBJ1-1; D uncertain. This CDR3 has 15 amino acids. Germline CDR1 and CDR2: MDHEN and SYDVKM. Trimming removed 7 bases from V and 1 base from J, with 16 bases in between. Written as DNA, the CDR3 is TGTGCCAGCACTCCTTGGGGAGCCACGAACACTGAAGCTTTCTTT. Protein: CASTPWGATNTEAFF.

In its sample, this clone was seen a few times. The gene calls are TRBV4-2 and TRBJ2-7, with D unclear. V dropped 4 bases and J dropped 2 bases, with 9 bases sitting between them. The CDR3 runs to 13 residues. Looked up from germline, CDR1 is LGHNA and CDR2 is YNFKEQ. Here the CDR3 reads CASSRAVTYEQYF. CDR3 bases: TGTGCCAGCAGCCGGGCCGTGACCTACGAGCAGTACTTC.

The chain uses TRBV7-9 and TRBJ2-7; D not resolved. Germline V gene lookup returns CDR1 SEHNR and CDR2 FQNEAQ (reference sequence). V lost 1 base and J lost 2, with 18 bases in between. The CDR3 is 17 residues long. In DNA, the CDR3 is TGTGCCAGCAGCTTAGACCTCGCCTCGGACGTCCCCTACGAGCAGTACTTC. Residues: CASSLDLASDVPYEQYF.